This T cell receptor (beta chain) comes out of a study of T cells in Graves' hyperthyroidism and ophthalmopathy. Study results and caveats: Model output signaled ophthalmopathy a median roughly 6.5 months ahead of onset.

The CDR3 totals 15 residues. V lost 4 bases to trimming and J lost 1 base, with 15 bases between them. The germline gives CDR1 SGHDT, CDR2 YYEEEE. This clonotype was detected ten times or more. Its antigen is not identified. The TCR beta CDR3 regions underwent amplification using RNA transcripts as the source. TCR CDR3 regions were first amplified by RT-PCR with HTBI primers. MiXCR, applied by TCRdb to the multiplex PCR reads, yields one record per CDR3 protein. The sample gives 300,000 to 450,000 distinct CDR3 sequences, about 15% of which show up once; approximately 30% is in the top ten. V and J are TRBV5-6 and TRBJ2-7; no firm D call. Sequenced sample: blood. This TCR derives from a woman aged 30 to 39 with Graves' hyperthyroidism. CDR3 loop: CASSRGRMRSYEQYF. CDR3 DNA sequence: TGTGCCAGCAGCCGTGGCAGGATGAGGTCCTACGAGCAGTACTTC.